This T cell receptor beta chain originates from a study of Graves' ophthalmopathy and Graves' hyperthyroidism. The study's findings and limits: Clonotypes were expanded in thyroid at above 0.001 frequency, and most also appeared in blood. Ophthalmopathy cases were distinguished from stable hyperthyroidism by a 13-signature model, reaching 85% to 90% sensitivity and 65% to 83% specificity.

Using RNA transcripts, the TCR beta CDR3 regions were amplified. Amplification began with first-round RT-PCR using HTBI primers, then second-round multiplex PCR was performed. TCRdb itself ran the multiplex PCR reads through MiXCR, one entry per CDR3 protein. This table has some 210,000 distinct CDR3 sequences, just under 30% appearing once. Germline lookup yields CDR1 SGHVS and CDR2 FQNEAQ. The length of the CDR3 is 15 residues. Trimming removed 0 bases from V and 7 bases from J, with 16 bases in between. This clonotype came up many times. Its antigen is still unknown. Researchers turned away patients with other autoimmune diseases, uncontrolled infections, pregnancy or lactation.

This TCR was recovered from a man aged 45 to 65 with Graves' ophthalmopathy. Sequenced material: peripheral blood. The V gene is TRBV7-8, the J gene TRBJ2-7; a weak D match, TRBD1 (6 bases). CDR3 nucleotides: TGTGCCAGCAGCTTAGCTTGGACAGACCCAGGGGAGCAGTACTTC. This encodes CASSLAWTDPGEQYF.